Listed here is a single TCR beta chain. Its target is not known. This specimen comes from a study of T cells after yellow fever vaccination. Study findings and constraints: Post-booster samples contained most primary-vaccination clones (about 96% CD4, about 90% CD8). Repertoires sorted by FACS could include abundant clonotypes that are contaminants from the bulk population.

TCRdb re-analysed the 5' RACE reads in MiXCR, keeping a single row per CDR3 protein. The table shows hundreds of thousands of distinct CDR3 sequences, with 9% to 15% occurring only once. V dropped 3 bases and J dropped 4 bases, with 11 bases sitting between them. This CDR3 is 14 amino acids long. Germline assignment: CDR1 SGDLS and CDR2 YYNGEE. The chain has TRBV9 and TRBJ2-1; D not resolved. The sample in question was PBMCs, obtained on the day of the yellow fever booster vaccination. The clonotype originates from a man aged 30 to 39 who received the YFV17D yellow fever vaccine. The CDR3 DNA follows: TGTGCCAGCAGCGCCAGACTTAATTACAATGAGCAGTTCTTC. Protein sequence: CASSARLNYNEQFF.